This T cell receptor (beta chain) comes out of a study of blood T cell repertoires in COVID-19. Overall study context: Samples representing acute and convalescent COVID-19 were sourced from the United States, Italy and Spain. The analysed material was cDNA or gDNA that came from T cells, B-cell-depleted T cells, or PBMCs.

The CDR3 spans 11 residues. The V gene's germline CDR1 is DFQATT and CDR2 SNEGSKA (reference sequence). V was pared by 6 bases and J by 5 bases, with 10 bases between. Authors' processing steps: Amplification of reference gene primers was used by the study to estimate nucleated cell counts. Libraries were prepared by immunoSEQ multiplex PCR; TCRdb keeps only in-frame clonotypes and omits some of them. V and J calls and clone size follow that table, whereas D and trimming were derived from the DNA. Of about 97,000 clones listed, approximately 88% were seen once; the top ten hold around 4.5%. The chain joins TRBV20-1 to TRBJ1-2; D unclear. Sequenced: peripheral blood. This clonotype was sampled from a human donor in a cohort sampled during active COVID-19. The DNA of the CDR3 is TGCAGTGCCGAAAGGACTTATGGCTACACCTTC. Translation gives CSAERTYGYTF.